The 19 T cell receptor beta chains given below trace back to one sample, sequenced in a study of T-cell memory formation after mild COVID-19. TCRdb re-derived calls from the 5' RACE reads in MiXCR, one entry per CDR3 protein. Found here are hundreds of thousands of distinct CDR3 sequences, under 20% of them singletons; the top ten hold 20% to 25%. The specimen sequenced was PBMCs or a T cell subset sorted from them (not recorded which). The source of these receptors is a man aged 18 to 35 who had mild COVID-19 (a few samples of this study predate the infection). Cell type and time point are not known.

This clonotype was counted only a few times. The rearrangement links TRBV12-3 or TRBV12-4 to TRBJ2-2; D is unresolved. This CDR3 has 14 residues. V lost 2 bases and J lost 3, with 7 bases in between. CDR3 sequence reads: CASSLLEDTGELFF. The CDR3 nucleotides read TGTGCCAGCAGTTTATTGGAAGACACCGGGGAGCTGTTTTTT.

Only a few counts were recorded for this clonotype. DNA of the CDR3: TGTGCCAGCAGCTGGGAATACACCGGGGAGCTGTTTTTT. Translating gives CASSWEYTGELFF. The rearrangement joins TRBV7-2 to TRBJ2-2, with D hard to call. The CDR3 is 13 amino acids. Germline CDR1 is SGHTA and CDR2 is FQGNSA. Trimming stripped 4 bases from V and 3 bases from J, with 6 bases between.

This sequence joins TRBV7-3 and TRBJ1-1; no firm D call. The V end lost 3 bases, the J end lost 0 bases, and 5 bases lay between the germline ends. The CDR3 runs to 13 residues. Germline V gene data show CDR1 as SGHTA and CDR2 as FQGTGA. In DNA, the CDR3 is TGTGCCAGCAGCTTCGCAGTGAACACTGAAGCTTTCTTT. It yields the protein CASSFAVNTEAFF.

J is TRBJ1-4 and V is TRBV7-2, with TRBD1 matching over 9 bases. V lost 5 bases, J lost 3 bases, and 10 bases stayed unmatched. The CDR3 is 17 amino acids. Looked up from germline, CDR1 is SGHTA and CDR2 is FQGNSA. The CDR3 protein is CASSTARDRVANEKLFF. The CDR3 region has the DNA TGTGCCAGCAGCACCGCCCGGGACAGGGTGGCTAATGAAAAACTGTTTTTT.

This clonotype has only a few counts. This rearrangement joins TRBV4-3 to TRBJ2-6; weak D call: TRBD2 (5 bases). There are 16 residues in the CDR3. V dropped 0 bases and J dropped 1 base, with 7 bases sitting between them. Germline V CDR1 and CDR2: LGHNA, YSLEER. The CDR3 here is CASSQDRGSGANVLTF. CDR3 nucleotides: TGCGCCAGCAGCCAAGATCGCGGGTCTGGGGCCAACGTCCTGACTTTC.

This rearrangement joins TRBV15 to TRBJ1-5; D is uncertain. V was clipped by 0 bases and J by 0 bases, with 9 bases between them. This CDR3 is built from 16 residues. Germline V gene sequence: CDR1 LNHNV, CDR2 YYDKDF (reference sequence). The CDR3 nucleotides are TGTGCCACCAGCAGAGATCGCCAGATTAGCAATCAGCCCCAGCATTTT. It yields the protein CATSRDRQISNQPQHF. The whole variable domain, remainder taken from reference TRBV15 and TRBJ1-5, is DAMVIQNPRYQVTQFGKPVTLSCSQTLNHNVMYWYQQKSSQAPKLLFHYYDKDFNNEADTPDNFQSRRPNTSFCFLDIRSPGLGDTAMYLCATSRDRQISNQPQHFGDGTRLSIL.

The table lists this clonotype with a few counts. The chain employs TRBV7-9 and TRBJ2-7; 9 bases line up with TRBD1. The CDR3 loop spans 16 amino acids. Germline loops: CDR1 SEHNR, CDR2 FQNEAQ (reference sequence). V dropped 2 bases and J dropped 9; count of bases not matched to a gene: 14. CDR3 amino acids: CASSLPRTGVRTVQYF. For the CDR3, the DNA is TGTGCCAGCAGCTTACCCCGGACAGGGGTACGAACGGTGCAGTACTTC.

This sequence joins TRBV7-2 and TRBJ2-7, with D possibly TRBD1 on 5 matching bases. In germline, CDR1 is SGHTA, CDR2 FQGNSA. V lost 2 bases, J lost 7 bases, and 12 bases lay in between. The CDR3 consists of 13 residues. This CDR3 is CASSLTSGLEQYF. CDR3 DNA sequence: TGTGCCAGCAGCTTAACTTCAGGGCTAGAGCAGTACTTC. Filled out from reference TRBV7-2 and TRBJ2-7, the complete variable domain reads GAGVSQSPSNKVTEKGKDVELRCDPISGHTALYWYRQSLGQGLEFLIYFQGNSAPDKSGLPSDRFSAERTGGSVSTLTIQRTQQEDSAVYLCASSLTSGLEQYFGPGTRLTVT.

The rearrangement joins TRBV5-5 to TRBJ1-6, with 7 bases aligning to TRBD1. The CDR3 has 15 amino acids. CDR1 SGHKS and CDR2 YYEKEE come from the germline V gene (reference sequence). V gave up 4 bases and J gave up 7 bases; unmatched junction bases: 8. The DNA of the CDR3 is TGTGCCAGCAGCACCGACAGGGCTGCAAATTCACCCCTCCACTTT. Translating it yields CASSTDRAANSPLHF. Filled out from reference TRBV5-5 and TRBJ1-6, the complete variable domain reads DAGVTQSPTHLIKTRGQQVTLRCSPISGHKSVSWYQQVLGQGPQFIFQYYEKEERGRGNFPDRFSARQFPNYSSELNVNALLLGDSALYLCASSTDRAANSPLHFGNGTRLTVT.

This clonotype was seen only a few times. This chain links TRBV6-5 with TRBJ1-3; no definite D call. The CDR3 is 14 amino acids. V was clipped by 9 bases and J by 3 bases, with 15 bases between them. The germline CDR1 and CDR2 sequences are MNHEY and SVGAGI. CDR3 residues: CASSQQFGGNTIYF. The CDR3 DNA reads TGTGCCAGTAGCCAACAGTTTGGTGGAAACACCATATATTTT.

The chain employs TRBV7-9 and TRBJ1-2, with TRBD1 as a possible D gene (5 bases). CDR1 is SEHNR and CDR2 is FQNEAQ in the germline V gene (reference sequence). The CDR3 runs 13 residues. Trimming took 3 bases from V and 8 from J, leaving 13 bases between them. CDR3 sequence reads: CASSLAGGSGYTF. The CDR3 DNA follows: TGTGCCAGCAGCTTGGCTGGGGGAAGCGGCTACACCTTC.

The CDR3, as DNA: TGCGCCAGCAGCCATCCCGGGACAGGGACTGAAGCTTTCTTT. The encoded protein is CASSHPGTGTEAFF. This chain uses TRBV4-1 with TRBJ1-1; 9 bases are a match to TRBD1. From germline, CDR1 is MGHRA and CDR2 YSYEKL. V shed 3 bases and J 5 bases; nucleotides not matched to a gene: 4. CDR3 length: 14 amino acids.

This clonotype has only a few counts. The V gene is TRBV5-1, the J gene TRBJ2-6; D not certain. The V gene lost 6 bases and the J gene lost 1 base, with 8 bases spanning the gap. The CDR3 loop spans 14 amino acids. In germline, CDR1 is SGHRS, CDR2 YFSETQ. The CDR3 DNA follows: TGCGCCAGCACCATGACTTCTGGGGCCAACGTCCTGACTTTC. Protein sequence: CASTMTSGANVLTF. Variable domain in full (rest from reference TRBV5-1 and TRBJ2-6): KAGVTQTPRYLIKTRGQQVTLSCSPISGHRSVSWYQQTPGQGLQFLFEYFSETQRNKGNFPGRFSGRQFSNSRSEMNVSTLELGDSALYLCASTMTSGANVLTFGAGSRLTVL.

This clonotype came up a few times. The gene calls are TRBV3-1 and TRBJ2-7; 7 bases are shared with TRBD1. This CDR3 spans 15 amino acids. Germline V gene sequence: CDR1 LGHDT, CDR2 YNNKEL (reference sequence). V shed 4 bases and J 7 bases; nucleotides not matched to a gene: 13. The CDR3 region is CASSPDLGQDREQYF. DNA for the CDR3: TGTGCCAGCAGCCCGGATCTTGGACAGGACAGGGAGCAGTACTTC.

Ten or more counts support this clonotype. The gene calls are TRBV7-2 and TRBJ2-5; 8 nucleotides match TRBD2. V was pared by 2 bases and J by 5 bases, with 13 bases of the junction left unmatched. The CDR3 is made up of 17 amino acids. Per germline, CDR1 SGHTA and CDR2 FQGNSA. DNA for the CDR3: TGTGCCAGCAGCTTAAGGCGGGGGGCCGCGGCTCGCGAGACCCAGTACTTC. This codes for CASSLRRGAAARETQYF.

This clonotype was observed a few times. This sequence joins TRBV6-6 and TRBJ1-1; 8 positions agree with TRBD1. Germline V gives CDR1 MNHNY, CDR2 SVGAGI (reference sequence). V lost 6 bases, J lost 4 bases, and 4 bases stayed unmatched. The CDR3 runs 13 residues. CDR3 sequence (DNA): TGTGCCAGCAGCTCCCAGGGGGCCACTGAAGCTTTCTTT. Protein sequence: CASSSQGATEAFF.

This clonotype was recorded a few times. The chain is built from TRBV6-6 and TRBJ2-3, with D tentatively TRBD1 (5 bases). CDR3 length: 13 residues. The V end was cut by 3 bases, the J end by 7 bases, with 11 bases between. Germline V gene lookup returns CDR1 MNHNY and CDR2 SVGAGI (reference sequence). The CDR3 here is CASSYQGTNTQYF. In DNA, the CDR3 is TGTGCCAGCAGTTATCAGGGAACGAATACGCAGTATTTT.

The V call is TRBV5-4, the J call TRBJ1-1; possibly TRBD1 for D (6 bases). The CDR3 has 13 residues. V lost 6 bases, J lost 3 bases, and 12 bases lay in between. Germline CDR1 is SGHNT and CDR2 is YYREEE (reference sequence). The CDR3 here is CASTLNRDTEAFF. The CDR3 DNA follows: TGTGCCAGCACCCTCAACAGGGACACTGAAGCTTTCTTT.

This clonotype was observed a few times. The J gene is TRBJ2-5, the V gene TRBV7-2; D possibly corresponds to TRBD1 (5 bases). V lost 1 base and J lost 1, with 10 bases in between. CDR3 length: 15 amino acids. Germline V gene lookup returns CDR1 SGHTA and CDR2 FQGNSA. The CDR3 bases are TGTGCCAGCAGCTTAGGGGCAGGGATCCAAGAGACCCAGTACTTC. Amino acids: CASSLGAGIQETQYF.